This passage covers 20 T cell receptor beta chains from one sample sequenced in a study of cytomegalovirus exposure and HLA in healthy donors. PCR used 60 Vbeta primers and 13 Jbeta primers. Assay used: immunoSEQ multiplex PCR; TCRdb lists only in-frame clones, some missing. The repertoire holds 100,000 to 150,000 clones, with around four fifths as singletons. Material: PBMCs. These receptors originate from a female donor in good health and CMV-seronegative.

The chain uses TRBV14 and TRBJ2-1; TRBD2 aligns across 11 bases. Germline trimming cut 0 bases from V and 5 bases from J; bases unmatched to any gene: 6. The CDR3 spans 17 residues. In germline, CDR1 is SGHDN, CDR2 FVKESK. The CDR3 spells CASSQELGLADDNEQFF. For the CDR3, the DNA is TGTGCCAGCAGCCAAGAACTGGGACTAGCGGACGACAATGAGCAGTTCTTC.

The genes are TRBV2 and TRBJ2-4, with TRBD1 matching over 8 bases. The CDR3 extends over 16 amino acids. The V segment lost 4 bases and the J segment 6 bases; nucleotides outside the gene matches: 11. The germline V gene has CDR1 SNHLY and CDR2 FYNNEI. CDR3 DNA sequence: TGTGCCAGCAGTGGGGAGACAGGGGACACTGTAAACATTCAGTACTTC. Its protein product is CASSGETGDTVNIQYF.

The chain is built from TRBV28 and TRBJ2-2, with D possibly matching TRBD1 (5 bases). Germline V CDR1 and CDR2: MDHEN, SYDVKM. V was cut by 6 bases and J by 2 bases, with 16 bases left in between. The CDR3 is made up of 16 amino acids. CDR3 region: CASRGARTPNTGELFF. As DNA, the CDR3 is TGTGCCAGCAGAGGGGCCCGGACGCCAAACACCGGGGAGCTGTTTTTT.

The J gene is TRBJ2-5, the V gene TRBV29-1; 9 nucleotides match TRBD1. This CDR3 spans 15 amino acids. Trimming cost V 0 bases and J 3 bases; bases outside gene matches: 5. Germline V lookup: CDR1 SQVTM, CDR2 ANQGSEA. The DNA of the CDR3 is TGCAGCGTTGAAGAGCCGGGACAGGGTGAAGAGACCCAGTACTTC. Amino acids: CSVEEPGQGEETQYF.

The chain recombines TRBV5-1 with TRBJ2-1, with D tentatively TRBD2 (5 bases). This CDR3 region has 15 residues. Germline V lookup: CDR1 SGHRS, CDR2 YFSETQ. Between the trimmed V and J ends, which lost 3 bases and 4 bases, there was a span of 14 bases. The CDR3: CASSSYPGIYNEQFF. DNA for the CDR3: TGCGCCAGCAGCTCCTACCCCGGGATATACAATGAGCAGTTCTTC.

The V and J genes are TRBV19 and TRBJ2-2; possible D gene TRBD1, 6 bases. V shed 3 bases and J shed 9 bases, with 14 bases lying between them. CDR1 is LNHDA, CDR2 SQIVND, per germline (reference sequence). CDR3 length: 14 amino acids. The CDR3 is CASSIGTMRRELFF. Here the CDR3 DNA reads TGTGCCAGTAGTATCGGGACAATGAGAAGGGAGCTGTTTTTT.

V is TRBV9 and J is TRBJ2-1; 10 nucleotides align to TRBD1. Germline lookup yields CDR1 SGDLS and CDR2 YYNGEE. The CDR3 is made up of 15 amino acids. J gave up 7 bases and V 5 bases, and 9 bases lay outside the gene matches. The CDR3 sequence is CASSDDRGQGNEQFF. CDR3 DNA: TGTGCCAGCAGTGACGACAGGGGGCAGGGGAATGAGCAGTTCTTC.

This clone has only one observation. The CDR3 DNA sequence: TGTGCCAGCACCAAGGGACAGGGAGTTGTGAACACTGAAGCTTTCTTT. It specifies CASTKGQGVVNTEAFF. This rearrangement joins TRBV2 to TRBJ1-1, with 9 bases aligning to TRBD1. Germline V gene data show CDR1 as SNHLY and CDR2 as FYNNEI. The CDR3 length is 16 residues. The junction had 9 bases not matched to a gene; V was cut back by 7 bases and J by 0 bases.

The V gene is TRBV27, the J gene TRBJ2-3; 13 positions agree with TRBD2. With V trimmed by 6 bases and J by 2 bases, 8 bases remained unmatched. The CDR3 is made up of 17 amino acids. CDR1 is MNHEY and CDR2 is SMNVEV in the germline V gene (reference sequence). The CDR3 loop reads CASSFVGLAGYTDTQYF. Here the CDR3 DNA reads TGTGCCAGCAGCTTCGTGGGACTAGCGGGGTACACAGATACGCAGTATTTT.

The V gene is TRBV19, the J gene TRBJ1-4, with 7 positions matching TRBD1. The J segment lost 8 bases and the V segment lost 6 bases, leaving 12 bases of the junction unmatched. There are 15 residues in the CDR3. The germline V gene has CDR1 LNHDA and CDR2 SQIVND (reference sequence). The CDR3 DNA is TGTGCCAGTAGGAGGTTGACAGGGCTTGGAGAAAAACTGTTTTTT. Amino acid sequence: CASRRLTGLGEKLFF.

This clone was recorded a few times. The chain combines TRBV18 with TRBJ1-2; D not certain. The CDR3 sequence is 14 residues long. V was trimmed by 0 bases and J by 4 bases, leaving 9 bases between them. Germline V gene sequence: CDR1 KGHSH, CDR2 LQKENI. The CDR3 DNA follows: TGTGCCAGCTCACCACCATCGGGTGGCTATGGCTACACCTTC. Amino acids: CASSPPSGGYGYTF.

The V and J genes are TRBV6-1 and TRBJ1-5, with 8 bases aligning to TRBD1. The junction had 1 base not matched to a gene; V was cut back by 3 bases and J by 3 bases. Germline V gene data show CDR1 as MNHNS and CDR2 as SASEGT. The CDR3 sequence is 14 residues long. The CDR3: CASSETGDNQPQHF. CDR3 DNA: TGTGCCAGCAGTGAGACAGGGGACAATCAGCCCCAGCATTTT.

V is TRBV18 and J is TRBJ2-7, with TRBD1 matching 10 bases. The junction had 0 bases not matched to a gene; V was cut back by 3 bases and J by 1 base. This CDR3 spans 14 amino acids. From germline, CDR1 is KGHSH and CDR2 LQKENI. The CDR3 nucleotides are TGTGCCAGCTCACCGGACAGGGGGTCCTACGAGCAGTACTTC. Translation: CASSPDRGSYEQYF.

This CDR3 is CASSLGTRRTGELFF. The CDR3 DNA follows: TGTGCCAGCAGCTTGGGGACTAGACGGACCGGGGAGCTGTTTTTT. V is TRBV5-4 and J is TRBJ2-2, with 7 bases fitting TRBD2. CDR1 SGHNT and CDR2 YYREEE come from the germline V gene (reference sequence). The J segment lost 5 bases and the V segment lost 0 bases, leaving 4 bases of the junction unmatched. CDR3 size: 15 residues.

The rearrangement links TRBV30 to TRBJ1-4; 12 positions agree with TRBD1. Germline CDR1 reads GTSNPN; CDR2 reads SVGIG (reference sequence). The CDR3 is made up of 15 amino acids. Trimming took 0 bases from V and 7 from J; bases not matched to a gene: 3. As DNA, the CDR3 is TGTGCCTGGAGTGTACCGGGACAGGGGGCTGAAAAACTGTTTTTT. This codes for CAWSVPGQGAEKLFF.

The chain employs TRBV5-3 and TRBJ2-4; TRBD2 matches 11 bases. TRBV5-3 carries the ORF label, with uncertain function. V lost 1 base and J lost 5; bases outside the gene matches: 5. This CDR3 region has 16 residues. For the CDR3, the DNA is TGTGCCAGAAGCTTGAGTAGCGGGAGGGGGCAAAACATTCAGTACTTC. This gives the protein CARSLSSGRGQNIQYF.

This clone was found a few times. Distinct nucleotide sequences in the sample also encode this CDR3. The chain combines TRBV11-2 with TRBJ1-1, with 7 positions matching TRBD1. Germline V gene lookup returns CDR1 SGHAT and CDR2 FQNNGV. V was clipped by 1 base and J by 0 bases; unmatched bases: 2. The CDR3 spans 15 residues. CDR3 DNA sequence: TGTGCCAGCAGCTTAGGGGGACAGCTGAACACTGAAGCTTTCTTT. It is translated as CASSLGGQLNTEAFF.

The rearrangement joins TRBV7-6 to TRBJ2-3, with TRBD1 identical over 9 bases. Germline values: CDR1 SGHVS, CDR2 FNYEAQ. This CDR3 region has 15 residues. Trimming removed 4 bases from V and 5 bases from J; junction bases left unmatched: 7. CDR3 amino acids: CASSSRTGAGDTQYF. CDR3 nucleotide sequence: TGTGCCAGCAGCTCCCGGACAGGGGCGGGAGATACGCAGTATTTT.

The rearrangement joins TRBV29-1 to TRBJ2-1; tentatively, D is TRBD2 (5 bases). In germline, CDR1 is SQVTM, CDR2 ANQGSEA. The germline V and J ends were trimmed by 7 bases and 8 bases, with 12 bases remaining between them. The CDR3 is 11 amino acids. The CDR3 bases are TGCAGCGATGGGAGCGGCCATGAGCAGTTCTTC. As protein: CSDGSGHEQFF.

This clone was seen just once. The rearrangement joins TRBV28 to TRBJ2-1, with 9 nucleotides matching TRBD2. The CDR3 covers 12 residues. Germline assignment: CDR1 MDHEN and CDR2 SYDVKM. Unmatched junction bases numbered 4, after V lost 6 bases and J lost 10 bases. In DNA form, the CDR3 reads TGTGCCAGCAGCCAAGGACTAGCGGAGCAGTTCTTC. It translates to CASSQGLAEQFF.